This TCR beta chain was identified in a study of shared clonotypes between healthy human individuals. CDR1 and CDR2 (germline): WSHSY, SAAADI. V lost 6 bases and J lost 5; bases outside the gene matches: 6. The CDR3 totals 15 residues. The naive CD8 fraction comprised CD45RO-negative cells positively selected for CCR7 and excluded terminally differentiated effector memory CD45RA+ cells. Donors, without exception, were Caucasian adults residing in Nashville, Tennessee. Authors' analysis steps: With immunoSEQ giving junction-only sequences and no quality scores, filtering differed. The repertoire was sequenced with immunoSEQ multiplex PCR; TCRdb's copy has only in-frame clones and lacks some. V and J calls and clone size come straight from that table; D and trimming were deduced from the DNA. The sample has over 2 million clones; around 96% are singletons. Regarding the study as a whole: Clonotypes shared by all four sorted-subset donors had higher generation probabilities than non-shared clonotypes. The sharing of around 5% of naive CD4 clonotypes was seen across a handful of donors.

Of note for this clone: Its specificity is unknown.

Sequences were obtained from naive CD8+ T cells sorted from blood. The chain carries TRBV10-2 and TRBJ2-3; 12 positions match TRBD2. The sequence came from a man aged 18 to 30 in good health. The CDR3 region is CASRLLAGGGDTQYF. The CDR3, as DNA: TGCGCCAGCAGGTTACTAGCGGGAGGAGGAGATACGCAGTATTTT.